Sequencing of this T cell receptor beta chain was carried out in a study of cytomegalovirus exposure and HLA in healthy donors (dated by TCRdb to about 2017). With regard to the full study: An earlier analysis of 587 of the donors reported approximately 260 Gb of sequence data and 100 million to 120 million unique TCR beta sequences obtained from approximately 180 million T cells. An early release covering about 600 HLA-typed donors comprised approximately 290 gigabases of sequencing data and approximately 80 million unique TCR sequences. Of the 398 genotyped donors, over 65% fell in the genetic ancestry cluster associated with self-reported Caucasian donors. The aim of the study was to test whether cataloging public T cell receptors could identify signatures of past pathogen exposure. The T cell repertoires of several hundred subjects were profiled by immunosequencing and related to cytomegalovirus serostatus. A separate validation cohort of roughly 120 different subjects was used in addition to the 666-subject first cohort. To predict cytomegalovirus infection status, the study brought together high-throughput TCR immunosequencing, statistical association of individual TCRs with disease status, and machine learning. To study patterns of TCR occurrence, a later analysis re-analyzed previously published TCR beta repertoires from around 670 donors and added high-resolution HLA genotyping. The later analysis used no new phenotypic data to find candidate immune exposures, relying instead on TCR beta sequences and their occurrence across donors. To decide whether each TCR beta V gene segment behaved as functional or pseudogenic, an earlier analysis of some 580 of the donors relied on high-throughput TCR beta sequencing. Donor age, sex, ethnicity and CMV serostatus were collected together with the repertoire data. In a later genetic analysis, genome-wide SNP genotypes for 398 of the 666 donors were used, and that subset was treated as a discovery cohort. Every discovery cohort repertoire had been produced on one sequencing platform. HLA typing covered class I and class II loci at four-digit resolution. The number of typed donors differed by locus: roughly 629-640 for A, B, C, DRB1 and DQB1; approximately 520 for DQA1; approximately 610 for DPA1; and roughly 490 for DPB1. Four to six DR-DQ haplotypes were handled as single units for association and clustering, since linkage in the cohort was strong. Among roughly 400 genotyped donors of the cohort, an average of roughly 230,000 unique TCR beta nucleotide sequences was sequenced per donor, of which about 19% were non-productive. What the study reported, not specific to this receptor: A few of the identified cytomegalovirus-associated TCR beta chains were confirmed in vitro to be specific for cytomegalovirus antigens. According to a later analysis, TCR association rates differed among HLA loci, with DRB1 alleles showing the most associated TCRs and HLA-C alleles showing the fewest. In an earlier analysis of about 540 of the donors, most TCR beta V segments were observed in productive rearrangements about 87% or about 30% of the time, broadly matching IMGT annotations. HLA typing was unavailable for some donors at each locus, so association tests used only the typed subset. A total of fewer than 200 TCR beta chains were listed by the study as associated with cytomegalovirus. Most CMV-associated TCR beta chains appeared to be HLA-restricted in a later analysis, and the HLA associations seemed to be driven largely by CMV exposure. Specific HLA alleles were associated with 15,000 to 20,000 TCR beta sequences at a false discovery rate of 0.05 in a later analysis. A later genetic analysis associated a missense DCLRE1C variant with V-gene and J-gene trimming of TCR beta chains, and an independent cohort replicated the association. A group of highly shared sequence variants was considered likely to be a technical artifact of the sequencing pipeline. Presence/absence analyses assumed roughly uniform sequencing depth across donors, an assumption that may not hold. Strong co-occurrence of HLA alleles, especially DR and DQ, made assigning TCR associations to individual alleles difficult. For the cohort, immune exposure information was limited to CMV serostatus. Compared with equally common non-associated chains, HLA-associated TCR beta chains in a later analysis were more clonally expanded and had lower generation probabilities. In a later analysis, several top co-occurrence clusters were reported to appear linked to parvovirus B19, influenza, CMV and Epstein-Barr virus. While some public TCRs were present in many individuals, most TCR sequences turned up only very rarely across donors. Because the 87-base-pair reads could not distinguish some IMGT-functional V segments, including TRBV6-2 and TRBV6-3, those segments were excluded. The authors suggested that the approach could potentially be extended to other disease states and immunological phenotypes. Compared with the 666-donor mean, donors in an Asian-associated ancestry cluster had fewer N-insertions in productive TCRs, according to a later genetic analysis. Linkage disequilibrium might explain the correlated functional status among segregating V segments, but an unknown experimental factor could not be ruled out. Cytomegalovirus status was reported to be diagnosed by the classifier with high specificity and sensitivity in both the original and validation cohorts. A further reported finding was that TCR beta sequences accurately predicted the HLA-A and HLA-B alleles for most subjects in the first cohort. The cohort was sequenced for TCR beta chains only, and without alpha or paired-chain data the features that could be detected were limited. Because counts were too low, roughly 18 rarely observed V segments, including chromosome 9 orphons, were left out of the earlier analysis of some 600 of the donors.

From cysteine to phenylalanine, the CDR3 is 13 amino acids long. Just the 39-base CDR3 DNA is kept, in frame starting at base 1. CDR1 SNHLY and CDR2 FYNNEI were looked up in the germline V gene. The cohort comprised around 690 healthy bone marrow donors. Cohort members were all nominally healthy when sampled, although unrecorded immune exposures were likely present. The donor tested CMV seropositive, placing the donor among the roughly 300 seropositive members of the cohort. A peripheral blood sample was provided by each donor, and peripheral blood mononuclear cells were used for TCR beta sequencing. The Qiagen DNeasy Blood Extraction Kit was used to extract genomic DNA from the blood cell samples. In the case of this clone: Its antigen target is currently unknown. Base-call qualities are not available, and no considerably larger clone is one nucleotide away.

The library was produced with the immunoSEQ multiplex PCR assay. For the multiplex PCR, a mixture combining 60 forward primers for TCR Vbeta segments and 13 reverse primers for TCR Jbeta segments was used. The CDR3 region of rearranged TCR beta genes was amplified from genomic DNA by a multiplex PCR assay. The Illumina HiSeq System was used to sequence the amplified TCR beta libraries as 87-base-pair reads. Under the source paper's analysis protocol: A later analysis counted about 80 million unique TCR beta chains across the approximately 700 repertoires, and 9 million to 14 million of these chains were shared by at least two donors. To remove PCR and sequencing errors, raw reads were error-corrected and collapsed into unique sequences using a nearest-neighbor algorithm that merged closely related sequences. V, D and J gene segments were assigned by aligning CDR3 sequences to IMGT reference sequences. For a sequence to be retained, a match of at least six nucleotides to both a V gene segment and a J gene segment was required. A rearrangement was called productive if the CDR3 had no stop codons and remained in frame with V and J, and every other rearrangement was called non-productive. CDR3 was defined according to IMGT convention as the region running from the second conserved V-encoded cysteine to the conserved J-encoded phenylalanine. In an earlier analysis of around 540 of the donors, sequences lacking an unambiguous match to a single V gene segment were excluded. In an earlier analysis of some 590 of the donors, a V segment was called functional when productive rearrangements were above 56.7%, and segregating when the standard deviation between donors exceeded 5%. A statistical classification framework was built to diagnose cytomegalovirus status from the catalog of TCR beta chain sequences. In a later analysis, V and J genes were assigned by comparing TCR nucleotide sequences against IMGT/GENE-DB human TR gene sequences. In a later analysis, CDR3 sequences and most-parsimonious VDJ recombination scenarios were assigned using the TCRdist pipeline. In a later analysis, each TCR beta chain was defined by its CDR3 amino acid sequence together with its V-gene family, and reads lacking a unique V-gene family were excluded. A later analysis removed 500 to 650 highly shared, low-generation-probability nucleotide sequences to deal with suspected cross-contamination and a sequencing artifact. For each public chain, a later analysis derived a clonal expansion index from normalized ranks of inferred template counts within each repertoire. Generation probabilities in a later analysis came from a VDJ recombination model fitted to out-of-frame rearrangements, and those results were checked against IGoR. Hypergeometric tests were used in a later analysis to score TCR-TCR, TCR-HLA and TCR-CMV co-occurrence, with a repertoire-size bias correction applied to the TCR pairs. False discovery rates were estimated in a later analysis by permuting HLA or CMV assignments 20 times. A later analysis grouped co-occurring TCRs with DBSCAN, adding TCRdist sequence similarity when clustering within HLA-allele-positive subsets. For co-occurrence clustering, repertoires with fewer than 30,000 or more than 120,000 public chains were excluded, along with four or five repertoires with anomalous nucleotide sharing. Held by TCRdb, this immuneACCESS table contains in-frame sequences only and omits some clones. Under half of the omission traces to an unresolved V gene where checked; the cause of the rest is unknown. D and trimming were read from the DNA, whereas the V and J calls and clone size are those reported in that table. In all, the sample holds approximately 130,000 clones, and just over 70% of those were seen once. Together, the top ten hold 2% to 3% of the sample.

The source of this sequence is a woman in her sixties or seventies in good health and CMV-seropositive. Here the chain combines TRBV2 and TRBJ2-2; a weak D assignment points to TRBD2 (6 bases agree). Sequenced: PBMCs. The CDR3 protein is CGRTSRGTGELFF. The DNA sequence is TGTGGGCGCACATCGCGGGGCACCGGGGAGCTGTTTTTT.